These T cell receptor beta chains were read from a single sample in a study of type 1 regulatory T cells. TCRdb re-analysed the reads in MiXCR, keeping a single row per CDR3 protein. The profile covers approximately 72,000 distinct CDR3 sequences, with around 63% appearing a single time and 7.6% taken by the ten largest. Their recognized antigens are unknown. Sequenced sample: cultured T cells, either the whole culture or a sorted T cell fraction (not recorded which). These receptors all stem from a human donor in good health. Each CDR3 is given with its conserved first and last residue. D genes are given only for firm matches. Some rows mark clone size as missing; the rest say once, few, many or name a class of expanded clone.

>-|TRBV9|TRBJ1-1|-
TGTGCCAGCAGCGTAGGAGGACAGATGAACACTGAAGCTTTCTTT
CASSVGGQMNTEAFF
>many|TRBV15|TRBJ1-2|-
TGTGCCACCAGCAGAGATAAGCAGGGCTACACCTTC
CATSRDKQGYTF
>-|TRBV7-2|TRBJ2-7|TRBD1
TGTGCCAGCACCAAGGGGGGACAGGACTACGAGCAGTACTTC
CASTKGGQDYEQYF
>many|TRBV6-2/TRBV6-3|TRBJ2-2|-
TGTGCCAGCAGGAGAAACACCGGGGAGCTGTTTTTT
CASRRNTGELFF
>-|TRBV24-1|TRBJ2-1|TRBD2
TGTGCCACCAGTGATCCGAGCGGGAGGGGGAATGAGCAGTTCTTC
CATSDPSGRGNEQFF
>once|TRBV9|TRBJ2-7|-
TGTGCCAGCAGCGTAGGCGGTAGCGGTCGATCCTACGAGCAGTACTTC
CASSVGGSGRSYEQYF
>-|TRBV20-1|TRBJ2-3|-
TGCAGTGCTAGAGGGGTAAATGTCCCAGATACGCAGTATTTT
CSARGVNVPDTQYF
>-|TRBV30|TRBJ1-1|-
TGTGCCTGGAGTGTAGGAGGGAAGTCGACGGCTTTCTTT
CAWSVGGKSTAFF
>once|TRBV7-7|TRBJ2-1|-
TGTGCCAGCAGCCCTCTGCTCCACAATGAGCAGTTCTTC
CASSPLLHNEQFF
>-|TRBV11-2|TRBJ2-7|-
TGTGCCAGCAGCTCGGTTCGGGGCGCCTCCTACGAGCAGTACTTC
CASSSVRGASYEQYF
>few|TRBV7-2|TRBJ2-1|-
TGTGCCAGCAGCTTAGAGGGCCTAAATGAGCAGTTCTTC
CASSLEGLNEQFF
>-|TRBV11-2|TRBJ2-3|TRBD2
TGTGCCAGCAGCGCCACTAGCGGGACTGTTACGCAGTATTTT
CASSATSGTVTQYF
>-|TRBV4-3|TRBJ2-2|-
TGCGCCAGCAGCCAAGATGAGATAACGAACACCGGGGAGCTGTTTTTT
CASSQDEITNTGELFF
>-|TRBV29-1|TRBJ1-2|-
TGCAGCGTTGGACCCACGGCTAACTATGGCTACACCTTC
CSVGPTANYGYTF
>-|TRBV24-1|TRBJ2-2|TRBD2
TGTGCCACCAGTGATCTTCGGACTAGCGGGAGGTATAACACCGGGGAGCTGTTTTTT
CATSDLRTSGRYNTGELFF
>-|TRBV5-6|TRBJ2-2|-
TGTGCCAGCAGCTTAATCGGGAGCGGCACCGGGGAGCTGTTTTTT
CASSLIGSGTGELFF
>-|TRBV27|TRBJ2-1|TRBD1
TGTGCCAGCAGTTTAGGTATATGGGACAGATACAATGAGCAGTTCTTC
CASSLGIWDRYNEQFF
>once|TRBV5-1|TRBJ1-1|-
TGCGCCAGCAGCTTGGGTCCCTCCACTGAAGCTTTCTTT
CASSLGPSTEAFF
>-|TRBV7-8|TRBJ2-7|-
TGTGCCAGCAGAAACAGGGCGAGAAGCGAGCAGTACTTC
CASRNRARSEQYF
>-|TRBV4-1|TRBJ2-7|-
TGCGCCAGCAGCCAAGATCTCGGCTCCTACGAGCAGTACTTC
CASSQDLGSYEQYF
>few|TRBV12-3/TRBV12-4|TRBJ1-5|-
TGTGCCAGCAGGTTGACAGGCGGCAATCAGCCCCAGCATTTT
CASRLTGGNQPQHF
>-|TRBV29-1|TRBJ2-3|-
TGCAGCGTTGAGTTTAGTCCTTTGGGGACGGTGGATACGCAGTATTTT
CSVEFSPLGTVDTQYF
>-|TRBV20-1|TRBJ2-3|TRBD2
TGCAGTGCTAGACCGCCGACTAGCGGGACACTGGGTACACAGTATTTT
CSARPPTSGTLGTQYF
>-|TRBV2|TRBJ2-4|TRBD1
TGTGCCAGCAGTGAAGCAGGACAGGGGGACATTCAGTACTTC
CASSEAGQGDIQYF
>-|TRBV12-5|TRBJ1-2|-
TGTGCTAGTGGTTCGATACGAGGCTACACCTTC
CASGSIRGYTF
>few|TRBV5-5|TRBJ2-3|-
TGTGCCAGCAGCCCGGGGTCGGGGATGCCTAGCACAGATACGCAGTATTTT
CASSPGSGMPSTDTQYF
>few|TRBV6-2/TRBV6-3|TRBJ1-5|-
TGTGCCAGCAGTTACGTGCGCGGGGGCTCGGGCAATCAGCCCCAGCATTTT
CASSYVRGGSGNQPQHF
>once|TRBV7-3|TRBJ2-2|TRBD2
TGTGCCAGCAGCTCCGGATCTAGCGGGAGGGCCGGGGAGCTGTTTTTT
CASSSGSSGRAGELFF
>-|TRBV19|TRBJ2-1|TRBD1
TGTGCCAGTAGTAGGACAGGGCCATACAATGAGCAGTTCTTC
CASSRTGPYNEQFF
>-|TRBV5-1|TRBJ1-4|TRBD1
TGCGCCAGCAGTATGCAGGGGGCGCGGGAAAAACTGTTTTTT
CASSMQGAREKLFF
>once|TRBV20-1|TRBJ1-2|-
TGCAGTGCTAAGACGCCCGGCTATGGCTACACCTTC
CSAKTPGYGYTF
>-|TRBV4-1|TRBJ1-4|-
TGCGCCAGCAGCCAAGAAGGAGGTCAGGTTGGAAAACTGTTTTTT
CASSQEGGQVGKLFF
>-|TRBV4-2|TRBJ2-2|-
TGTGCCAGCAGCGGGTTAGTCTCGAACACCGGGGAGCTGTTTTTT
CASSGLVSNTGELFF
>once|TRBV6-6|TRBJ2-4|-
TGTGCCAGCAGTATACTGACCGGGGCAAAGGGGGTCCAGTACTTC
CASSILTGAKGVQYF
>-|TRBV10-3|TRBJ2-2|-
TGTGCCTCAGAACCTGGCCCCGGGGAGCTGTTTTTT
CASEPGPGELFF
>-|TRBV12-3/TRBV12-4|TRBJ2-1|-
TGTGCCAGCAGTTACGGGACGACCCCTGGCAATGAGCAGTTCTTC
CASSYGTTPGNEQFF
>-|TRBV10-3|TRBJ2-7|TRBD1
TGTGCCATCAGTGAGTTCCGGACAGGAACCTACGAGCAGTACTTC
CAISEFRTGTYEQYF
>-|TRBV12-3/TRBV12-4|TRBJ2-7|-
TGTGCCAGCAGTTTGATGGGTGCCTCCTACGAGCAGTACTTC
CASSLMGASYEQYF
>few|TRBV20-1|TRBJ2-1|TRBD2
TGCAGTGCTAGGGGGACTAGCGGGAGAATAAGTATTAATGAGCAGTTCTTC
CSARGTSGRISINEQFF
>once|TRBV4-1|TRBJ2-3|TRBD1
TGCGCCAGCAGCCAAAGGGACAGGGGTAGAGATACGCAGTATTTT
CASSQRDRGRDTQYF
>few|TRBV12-3/TRBV12-4|TRBJ2-5|TRBD2
TGTGCCAGCAGTAGGGAGGCGGGGGGCCAAGAGACCCAGTACTTC
CASSREAGGQETQYF
>-|TRBV5-6|TRBJ1-4|TRBD1
TGTGCCAGCAGCTCAATACAGGGGATCCAGGAAAAACTGTTTTTT
CASSSIQGIQEKLFF
>-|TRBV3-1|TRBJ2-7|-
TGTGCCAGCAGCCATGTGGACGAGCAGTACTTC
CASSHVDEQYF
>-|TRBV7-2|TRBJ1-6|TRBD1
TGTGCCAGCAGCTTAAGCGCCGGACAGGGAAGCTCCTATAATTCACCCCTCCACTTT
CASSLSAGQGSSYNSPLHF
>-|TRBV5-1|TRBJ1-4|-
TGTGCCAGCAGCAGGACCCGAAGCCCTCTCCACTGGGCCAACGACCCCGTCCTGTTTTTT
CASSRTRSPLHWANDPVLFF
>-|TRBV5-1|TRBJ1-1|TRBD1
TGCGCCAGCAGCCTTCCCGGGACAGTGAACACTGAAGCTTTCTTT
CASSLPGTVNTEAFF
>few|TRBV20-1|TRBJ1-5|-
TGCAGTGCTTCGTTCCAAGGGGGTCAGCCCCAGCATTTT
CSASFQGGQPQHF
>few|TRBV3-1|TRBJ2-2|-
TGTGCCAGCAGCCAAGCTACAGGGCCTTCGAACACCGGGGAGCTGTTTTTT
CASSQATGPSNTGELFF
>few|TRBV4-1|TRBJ1-5|-
TGCGCCAGCAGCCTGGTGGAGCAAACTAATCAGCCCCAGCATTTT
CASSLVEQTNQPQHF
>-|TRBV20-1|TRBJ2-1|TRBD2
TGCAGTGCCGATTCCTCACTAGCGCTTAGCTCCTACAATGAGCAGCTCTTC
CSADSSLALSSYNEQLF
>-|TRBV20-1|TRBJ1-4|TRBD1
TGCAGTGCTAGAGTGGGGACAGTCGATGAAAAACTGTTTTTT
CSARVGTVDEKLFF
>few|TRBV7-9|TRBJ2-4|-
TGTGCCAGCAGCCGAAGCGGAGAATGGGACATTCAGTACTTC
CASSRSGEWDIQYF
>-|TRBV5-4|TRBJ1-1|TRBD1
TGTGCCAGCAGCACCGAACTGGGACAGGCCGTCGAAGCTTTCTTT
CASSTELGQAVEAFF
>-|TRBV21-1|TRBJ2-7|-
TGTGCCAGCAGCAAAGACATCCTTGACCCCGGGAGCTCCTACGAGCAGTACTTC
CASSKDILDPGSSYEQYF
>-|TRBV20-1|TRBJ2-1|TRBD2
TGCAGTGCGCGTGCTAGCGGGGGCTTCAATGAGCAGTTCTTC
CSARASGGFNEQFF
>-|TRBV24-1|TRBJ2-1|TRBD2
TGTGCCTCTAGCGGGGTTAACAATGAGCAGTTCTTC
CASSGVNNEQFF
>-|TRBV18|TRBJ1-2|-
TGTGCCAGCTCCGAGGGGGGGCGAAACTATGGCTACACCTTC
CASSEGGRNYGYTF